Listed here are 5 T cell receptor beta chains from one sample, sequenced in a study of T cell clonality in common variable immunodeficiency. Only in-frame clones appear in the TCRdb table, and some are missing; sequencing was by immunoSEQ multiplex PCR. The data show over 55,000 clones, with none appearing a single time. Sequencing was done on a sample of peripheral blood mononuclear cells. These TCRs come from a person between 18 and 70 years old in good health.

This clone was seen ten or more times. The missing CDR3 end, 3 residues past where the read stops, is filled in from the germline J gene. The chain carries TRBV5-1 and TRBJ2-1, with 9 bases identical to TRBD2. Per the germline V gene, CDR1 is SGHRS and CDR2 is YFSETQ. The V and J ends lost 1 base and 8 bases, in that order; junction bases with no gene match: 7. This CDR3 spans 15 amino acids. CDR3 bases read: TGCGCCAGCAGCTTGTCTGGTAGCGGGAGTGATGAG. This codes for CASSLSGSGSDE. The full CDR3 sequence reads CASSLSGSGSDEQFF.

This clone was seen more than once but under ten times. The CDR3 is cut off 3 residues early in the read; its end comes from the germline J gene. V usage is TRBV11-2 and J usage is TRBJ2-7; D gene uncertain. The CDR3 totals 12 residues. Per germline, CDR1 SGHAT and CDR2 FQNNGV. V was trimmed by 5 bases and J by 4 bases, leaving 9 bases between them. The CDR3 here is CASSPSFYEQYF. CDR3 DNA, as far as it was read: TGTGCCAGCAGCCCGAGCTTTTACGAG.

In this sample, this clone turned up many times. The read ends 3 residues early relative to the CDR3; the germline J gene fills the gap. The chain links TRBV20-1 to TRBJ2-7; 9 positions agree with TRBD2. Unmatched junction bases numbered 11, after V lost 3 bases and J lost 5 bases. There are 15 residues in the CDR3. CDR1 is DFQATT, CDR2 SNEGSKA, per germline (reference sequence). The CDR3 protein is CSARRAGGPLNEQYF. CDR3 bases read: TGCAGTGCTAGGAGGGCGGGAGGGCCCCTCAACGAG.

This clone was seen a handful of times. The CDR3 reads CASSLHPGGNEQFF. The sequenced CDR3 bases are TGCGCCAGCAGCTTGCACCCAGGGGGAAATGAG. The chain recombines TRBV5-1 with TRBJ2-1; TRBD1 aligns across 7 bases. Coverage ceases 3 residues before the CDR3 finishes, and the germline J gene fills in the end. This CDR3 spans 14 amino acids. The trim removed 1 base at V and 7 bases at J, leaving 5 bases unmatched. CDR1 is SGHRS and CDR2 is YFSETQ in the germline V gene.

This clone was found many times. Here the CDR3 reads CASSLDRVGTQYF. The sequenced part of the CDR3 DNA is TGCGCCAGCAGCTTGGACAGGGTCGGGACC. The V and J genes are TRBV5-1 and TRBJ2-5, with a possible D match to TRBD1 (6 bases). With the read ending 3 residues before the CDR3 end, the germline J gene is used to fill in that end. V gave up 0 bases and J gave up 7 bases, with 10 bases separating them. This CDR3 has 13 amino acids. Looked up from germline, CDR1 is SGHRS and CDR2 is YFSETQ.